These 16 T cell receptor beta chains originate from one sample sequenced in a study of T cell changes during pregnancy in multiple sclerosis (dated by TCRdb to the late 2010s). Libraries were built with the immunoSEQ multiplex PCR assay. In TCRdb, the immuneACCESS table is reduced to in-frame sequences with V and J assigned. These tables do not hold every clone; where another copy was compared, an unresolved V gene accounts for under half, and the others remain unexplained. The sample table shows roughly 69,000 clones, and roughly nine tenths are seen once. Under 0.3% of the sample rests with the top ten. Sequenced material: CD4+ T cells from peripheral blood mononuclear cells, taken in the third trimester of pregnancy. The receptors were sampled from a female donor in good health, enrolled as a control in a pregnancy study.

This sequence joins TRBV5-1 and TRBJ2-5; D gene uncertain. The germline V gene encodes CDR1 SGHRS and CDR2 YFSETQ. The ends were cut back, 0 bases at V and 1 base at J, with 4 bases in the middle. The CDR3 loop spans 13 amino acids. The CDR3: CASSLASQETQYF. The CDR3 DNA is TGCGCCAGCAGCTTGGCCTCCCAAGAGACCCAGTACTTC. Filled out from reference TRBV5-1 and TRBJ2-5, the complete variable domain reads KAGVTQTPRYLIKTRGQQVTLSCSPISGHRSVSWYQQTPGQGLQFLFEYFSETQRNKGNFPGRFSGRQFSNSRSEMNVSTLELGDSALYLCASSLASQETQYFGPGTRLLVL.

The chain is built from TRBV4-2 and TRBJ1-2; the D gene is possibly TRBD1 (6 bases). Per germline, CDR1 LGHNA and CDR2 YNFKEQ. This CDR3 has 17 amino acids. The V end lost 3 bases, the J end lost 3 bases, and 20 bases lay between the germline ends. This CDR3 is CASSQGFQGRLYYGYTF. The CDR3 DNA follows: TGTGCCAGCAGCCAGGGTTTCCAGGGGCGTTTATACTATGGCTACACCTTC.

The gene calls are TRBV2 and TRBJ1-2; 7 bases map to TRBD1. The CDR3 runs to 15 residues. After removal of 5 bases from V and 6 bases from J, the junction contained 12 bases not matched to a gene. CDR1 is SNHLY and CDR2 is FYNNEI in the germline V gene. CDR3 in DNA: TGTGCCAGCAGTTCTTGGCAGGGGGTAATAGATGGCTACACCTTC. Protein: CASSSWQGVIDGYTF.

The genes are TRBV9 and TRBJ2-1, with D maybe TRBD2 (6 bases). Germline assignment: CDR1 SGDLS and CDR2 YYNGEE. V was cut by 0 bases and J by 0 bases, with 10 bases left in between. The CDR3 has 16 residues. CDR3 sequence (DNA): TGTGCCAGCAGCGTAGCCGGGACTTCCTCCTACAATGAGCAGTTCTTC. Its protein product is CASSVAGTSSYNEQFF.

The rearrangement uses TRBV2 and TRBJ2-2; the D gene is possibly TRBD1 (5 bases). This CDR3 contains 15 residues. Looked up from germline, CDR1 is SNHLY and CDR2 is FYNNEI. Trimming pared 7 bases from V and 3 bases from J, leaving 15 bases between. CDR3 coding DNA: TGTGCCAGCACAAGCCGACAGAGCCACACCGGGGAGCTGTTTTTT. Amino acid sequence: CASTSRQSHTGELFF.

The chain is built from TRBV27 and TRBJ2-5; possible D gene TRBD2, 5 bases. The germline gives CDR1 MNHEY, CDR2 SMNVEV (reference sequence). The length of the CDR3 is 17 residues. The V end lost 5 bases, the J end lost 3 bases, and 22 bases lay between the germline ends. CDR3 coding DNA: TGTGCCAGCAGTCCCCTTGGCGGGTGGCTAGCCGAAGAGACCCAGTACTTC. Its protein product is CASSPLGGWLAEETQYF.

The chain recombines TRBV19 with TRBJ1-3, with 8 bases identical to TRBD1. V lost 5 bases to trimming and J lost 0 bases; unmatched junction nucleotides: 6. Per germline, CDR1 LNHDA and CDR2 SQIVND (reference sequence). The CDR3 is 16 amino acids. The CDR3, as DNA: TGTGCCAGTAGTGACAGGGGCCGGCGCTCTGGAAACACCATATATTTT. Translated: CASSDRGRRSGNTIYF.

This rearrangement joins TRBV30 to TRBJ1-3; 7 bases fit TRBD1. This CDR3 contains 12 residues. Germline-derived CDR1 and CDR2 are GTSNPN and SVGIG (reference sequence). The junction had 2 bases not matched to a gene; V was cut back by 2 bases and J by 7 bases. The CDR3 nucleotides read TGTGCCTGGAGTCAGGACAGGAACACCATATATTTT. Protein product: CAWSQDRNTIYF.

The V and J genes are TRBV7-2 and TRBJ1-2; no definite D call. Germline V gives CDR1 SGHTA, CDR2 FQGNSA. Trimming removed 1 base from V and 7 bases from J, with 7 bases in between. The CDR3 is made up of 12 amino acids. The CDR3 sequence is CASSLEGGGYTF. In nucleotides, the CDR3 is TGTGCCAGCAGCTTAGAAGGAGGTGGCTACACCTTC. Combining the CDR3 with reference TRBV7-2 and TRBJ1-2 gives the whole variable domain GAGVSQSPSNKVTEKGKDVELRCDPISGHTALYWYRQSLGQGLEFLIYFQGNSAPDKSGLPSDRFSAERTGGSVSTLTIQRTQQEDSAVYLCASSLEGGGYTFGSGTRLTVV.

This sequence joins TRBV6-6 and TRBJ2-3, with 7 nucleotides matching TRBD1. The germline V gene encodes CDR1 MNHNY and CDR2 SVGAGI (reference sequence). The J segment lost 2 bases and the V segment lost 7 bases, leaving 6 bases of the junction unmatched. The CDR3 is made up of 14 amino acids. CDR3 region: CASTLDRTTDTQYF. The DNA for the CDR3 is TGTGCCAGCACCCTGGACAGGACCACAGATACGCAGTATTTT.

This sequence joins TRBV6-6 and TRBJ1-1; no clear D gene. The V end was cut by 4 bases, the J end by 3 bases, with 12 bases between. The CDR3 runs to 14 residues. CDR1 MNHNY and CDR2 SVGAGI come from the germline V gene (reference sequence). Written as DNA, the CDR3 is TGTGCCAGCAGTTCCGGAGCGGGGTACACTGAAGCTTTCTTT. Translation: CASSSGAGYTEAFF.

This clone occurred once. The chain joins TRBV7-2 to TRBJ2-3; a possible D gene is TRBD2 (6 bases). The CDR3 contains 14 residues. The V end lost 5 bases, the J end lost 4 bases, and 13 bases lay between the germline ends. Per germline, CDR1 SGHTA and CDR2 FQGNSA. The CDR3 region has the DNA TGTGCCAGCAGCACCGGGACTTCTGCAGATACGCAGTATTTT. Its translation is CASSTGTSADTQYF.

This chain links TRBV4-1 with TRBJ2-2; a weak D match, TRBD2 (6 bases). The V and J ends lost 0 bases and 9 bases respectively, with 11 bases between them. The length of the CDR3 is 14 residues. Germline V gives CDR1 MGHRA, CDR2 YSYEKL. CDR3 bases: TGCGCCAGCAGCCAAGAACTAGCTTTAAGGGAGCTGTTTTTT. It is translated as CASSQELALRELFF.

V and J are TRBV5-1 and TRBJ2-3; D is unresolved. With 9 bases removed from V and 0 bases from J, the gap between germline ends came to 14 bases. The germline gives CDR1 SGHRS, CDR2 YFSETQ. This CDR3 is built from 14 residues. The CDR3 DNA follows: TGCGCCACCAAGACTTTTCCAAGCACAGATACGCAGTATTTT. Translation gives CATKTFPSTDTQYF.

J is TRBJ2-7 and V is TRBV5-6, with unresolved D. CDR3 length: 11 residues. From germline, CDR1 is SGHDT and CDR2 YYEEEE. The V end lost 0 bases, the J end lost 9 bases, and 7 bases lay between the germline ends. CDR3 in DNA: TGTGCCAGCAGCTTGGATTCAGGGCAGTACTTC. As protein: CASSLDSGQYF.

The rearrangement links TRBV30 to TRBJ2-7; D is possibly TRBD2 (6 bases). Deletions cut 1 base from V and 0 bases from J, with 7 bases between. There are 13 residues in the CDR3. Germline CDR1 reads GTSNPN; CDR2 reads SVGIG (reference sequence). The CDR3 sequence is CAWSEDYSYEQYF. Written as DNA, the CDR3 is TGTGCCTGGAGTGAGGACTACTCCTACGAGCAGTACTTC.